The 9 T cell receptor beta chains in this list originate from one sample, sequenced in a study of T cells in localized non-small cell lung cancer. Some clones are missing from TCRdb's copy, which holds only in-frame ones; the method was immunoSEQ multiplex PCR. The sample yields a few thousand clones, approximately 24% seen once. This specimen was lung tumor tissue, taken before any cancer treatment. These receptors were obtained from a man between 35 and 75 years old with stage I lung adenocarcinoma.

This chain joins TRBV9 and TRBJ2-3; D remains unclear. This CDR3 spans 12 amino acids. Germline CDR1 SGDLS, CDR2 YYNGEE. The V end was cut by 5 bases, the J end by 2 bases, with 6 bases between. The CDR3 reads CASSALTDTQYF. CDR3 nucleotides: TGTGCCAGCAGTGCCCTCACAGATACGCAGTATTTT.

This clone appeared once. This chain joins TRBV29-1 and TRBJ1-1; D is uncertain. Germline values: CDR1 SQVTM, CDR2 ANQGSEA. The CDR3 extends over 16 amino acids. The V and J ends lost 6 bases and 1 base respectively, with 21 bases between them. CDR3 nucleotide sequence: TGCAGCGTCGCACTCCAGGTGACCTGGCCGAACACTGAAGCTTTCTTT. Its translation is CSVALQVTWPNTEAFF.

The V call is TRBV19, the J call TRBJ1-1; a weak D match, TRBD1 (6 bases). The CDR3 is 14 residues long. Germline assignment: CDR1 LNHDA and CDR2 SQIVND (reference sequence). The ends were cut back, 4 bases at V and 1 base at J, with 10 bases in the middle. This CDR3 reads CASSTQGTNTEAFF. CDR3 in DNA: TGTGCCAGTAGTACCCAGGGGACGAACACTGAAGCTTTCTTT.

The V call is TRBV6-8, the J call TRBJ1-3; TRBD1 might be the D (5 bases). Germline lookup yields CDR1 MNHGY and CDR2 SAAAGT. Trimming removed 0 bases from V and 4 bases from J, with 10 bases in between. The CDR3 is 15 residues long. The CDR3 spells CASSYSWGTGNTIYF. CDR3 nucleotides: TGTGCCAGCAGTTACTCATGGGGGACGGGAAACACCATATATTTT.

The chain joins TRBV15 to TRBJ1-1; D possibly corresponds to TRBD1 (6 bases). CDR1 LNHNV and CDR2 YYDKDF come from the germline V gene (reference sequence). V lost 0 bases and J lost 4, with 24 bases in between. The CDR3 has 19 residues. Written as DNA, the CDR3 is TGTGCCACCAGCAGAGATCAGGGCAGGGGCCCCGTGGAGGGCACTGAAGCTTTCTTT. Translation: CATSRDQGRGPVEGTEAFF.

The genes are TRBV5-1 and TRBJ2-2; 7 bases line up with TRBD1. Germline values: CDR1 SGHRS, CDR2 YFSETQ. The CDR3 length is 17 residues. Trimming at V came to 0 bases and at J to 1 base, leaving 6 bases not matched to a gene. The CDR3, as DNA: TGCGCCAGCAGCTTGGCCCCTCGACAGGGGAACACCGGGGAGCTGTTTTTT. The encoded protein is CASSLAPRQGNTGELFF.

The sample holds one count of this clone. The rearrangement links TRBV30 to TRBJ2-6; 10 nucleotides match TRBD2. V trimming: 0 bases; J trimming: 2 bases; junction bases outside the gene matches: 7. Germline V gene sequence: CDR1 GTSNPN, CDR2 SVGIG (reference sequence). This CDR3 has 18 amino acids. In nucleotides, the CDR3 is TGTGCCTGGAGTGTGGGGCTAGCGGGAGTGGCTGGGGCCAACGTCCTGACTTTC. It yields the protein CAWSVGLAGVAGANVLTF.

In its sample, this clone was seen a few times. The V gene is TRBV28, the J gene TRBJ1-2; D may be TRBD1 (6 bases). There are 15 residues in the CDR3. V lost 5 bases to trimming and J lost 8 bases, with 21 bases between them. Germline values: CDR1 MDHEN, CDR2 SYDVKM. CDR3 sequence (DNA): TGTGCCAGCAGTACCCCGGGACATAACAAGGACGGCTACACCTTC. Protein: CASSTPGHNKDGYTF.

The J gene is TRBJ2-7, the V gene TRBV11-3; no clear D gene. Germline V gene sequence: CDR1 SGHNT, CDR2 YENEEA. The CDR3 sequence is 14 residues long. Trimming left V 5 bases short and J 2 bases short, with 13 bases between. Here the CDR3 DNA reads TGTGCCAGCAGCCCGGGCCCTGGGGCCTACGAGCAGTACGTC. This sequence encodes CASSPGPGAYEQYV.